What follows is one T cell receptor (beta chain) and its context. What it recognizes is unknown. This sample was taken from a study of T cells after yellow fever vaccination. Whole-study results and caveats: Weaker overall, the secondary response nonetheless peaked faster (day 5 versus 15).

As TCR cDNA was made by 5'RACE template switching, a universal primer site and UMIs were added. Each CDR3 protein gets one entry after TCRdb re-called the 5' RACE reads with MiXCR. The sample lists about 110,000 distinct CDR3 sequences; 7.5% to 9.5% were seen once. The germline gives CDR1 SGHRS, CDR2 YFSETQ. CDR3 length: 13 residues. The V and J ends lost 1 base and 5 bases, in that order; junction bases with no gene match: 3. This clonotype was sampled from a man aged 25 to 40 who received the YFV17D yellow fever vaccine. The chain employs TRBV5-1 and TRBJ2-7; the match to TRBD1 covers 7 bases. The sequencing used CD8+ T cells sorted from PBMCs, collected 45 days after the yellow fever booster vaccination. CDR3 in amino acids: CASSLKGADEQYF. CDR3 in DNA: TGCGCCAGCAGCTTGAAGGGGGCCGACGAGCAGTACTTC. The complete variable domain, with remaining parts taken from reference TRBV5-1 and TRBJ2-7, reads KAGVTQTPRYLIKTRGQQVTLSCSPISGHRSVSWYQQTPGQGLQFLFEYFSETQRNKGNFPGRFSGRQFSNSRSEMNVSTLELGDSALYLCASSLKGADEQYFGPGTRLTVT.